These 30 T cell receptor beta chains originate from one sample sequenced in a study of T cells expressing NK-cell markers (dated by TCRdb to between 2020 and 2021). The library was generated by 5' RACE. TCRdb names Illumina HiSeq 2000 as the instrument used. Following TCRdb reprocessing, every CDR3 protein sequence forms one entry, and DNA is not provided. This sample's records show about 380,000 distinct CDR3 sequences. The ten top clones hold around 5% of the sample. Sequenced: blood T cells: a sorted CD56 or NKG2C T cell subset, CD4+ or CD8+ T cells, or bulk PBMC T cells (not recorded which). The receptors here all came from a man aged 18 to 69 in good health.

The chain joins TRBV7-2 to TRBJ2-2; without DNA, the TCRdb call of TRBD1 cannot be checked. Looked up from germline, CDR1 is SGHTA and CDR2 is FQGNSA. The CDR3 spans 16 residues. CDR3: CASSLSERGRTGELFF.

The chain links TRBV5-1 to TRBJ2-5; TCRdb gives TRBD1 as the D gene, but with no DNA this cannot be confirmed. The CDR3 runs 15 residues. Germline V gene sequence: CDR1 SGHRS, CDR2 YFSETQ. CDR3 region: CASKRRQGAPDTQYF.

The chain carries TRBV6-1 and TRBJ2-1. The CDR3 sequence is 15 residues long. The germline V gene encodes CDR1 MNHNS and CDR2 SASEGT. CDR3 loop: CASSSINSIANEQFF.

The chain is built from TRBV4-1 and TRBJ1-3; absent DNA, TCRdb's TRBD1 call cannot be checked. This CDR3 is 17 amino acids long. CDR1 is MGHRA, CDR2 YSYEKL, per germline. The CDR3 is CASSPKEGRGLENTIYF.

The V call is TRBV7-2, the J call TRBJ2-4; with no DNA, the TCRdb D assignment of TRBD1 cannot be verified. Looked up from germline, CDR1 is SGHTA and CDR2 is FQGNSA. The CDR3 has 14 amino acids. This chain's CDR3 is CASSFDSHKNIQYF.

The V call is TRBV19, the J call TRBJ1-5; the TCRdb D gene call, TRBD1, has no DNA to confirm it. The CDR3 totals 15 residues. Per germline, CDR1 LNHDA and CDR2 SQIVND (reference sequence). CDR3 in amino acids: CASSGTGQFNQPQHF.

This chain connects TRBV7-2 to TRBJ2-7; TCRdb proposes TRBD1, but this gene call is untestable without DNA. The CDR3 sequence is 15 residues long. Per germline, CDR1 SGHTA and CDR2 FQGNSA. CDR3 in amino acids: CASSLRVGSSYEQYF.

The chain uses TRBV6-5 and TRBJ1-1; with no DNA, the TCRdb D assignment of TRBD1 cannot be verified. The germline V gene encodes CDR1 MNHEY and CDR2 SVGAGI. The CDR3 has 13 residues. CDR3 sequence reads: CASVKTPTFEAFF.

The chain combines TRBV2 with TRBJ1-5; TCRdb reports TRBD1, a call that lacks DNA to check it against. Germline assignment: CDR1 SNHLY and CDR2 FYNNEI. The length of the CDR3 is 15 residues. CDR3 in amino acids: CASRGDGGARQPQHF.

The gene calls are TRBV29-1 and TRBJ2-7; TCRdb's D call, TRBD1, is unchecked because there is no DNA. This CDR3 comprises 12 residues. Germline V gives CDR1 SQVTM, CDR2 ANQGSEA. The CDR3 is CSDNPGGYEQYF.

V usage is TRBV11-2 and J usage is TRBJ2-7; TCRdb outputs TRBD1, but without DNA this stays unchecked. This CDR3 is 12 amino acids long. Germline CDR1 SGHAT, CDR2 FQNNGV. Here the CDR3 reads CASSWGGAEQYF.

The chain joins TRBV28 to TRBJ2-7; TCRdb outputs TRBD1, but without DNA this stays unchecked. The CDR3 is 15 amino acids. CDR1 is MDHEN and CDR2 is SYDVKM in the germline V gene. CDR3 sequence: CASSRVQGAPGEQYF. Variable domain in full (rest from reference TRBV28 and TRBJ2-7): DVKVTQSSRYLVKRTGEKVFLECVQDMDHENMFWYRQDPGLGLRLIYFSYDVKMKEKGDIPEGYSVSREKKERFSLILESASTNQTSMYLCASSRVQGAPGEQYFGPGTRLTVT.

The rearrangement joins TRBV20-1 to TRBJ2-2. In germline, CDR1 is DFQATT, CDR2 SNEGSKA (reference sequence). The CDR3 is made up of 14 amino acids. The CDR3 is CSARGWGGTGELFF.

CDR3: CSAIFPANQETQYF. The chain combines TRBV20-1 with TRBJ2-5. The CDR3 is 14 amino acids. Per the germline V gene, CDR1 is DFQATT and CDR2 is SNEGSKA (reference sequence).

J is TRBJ2-5 and V is TRBV20-1. The CDR3 is 13 residues long. Looked up from germline, CDR1 is DFQATT and CDR2 is SNEGSKA (reference sequence). CDR3 region: CSLIHGVKETQYF.

This chain connects TRBV7-3 to TRBJ1-1; TCRdb proposes TRBD1, but this gene call is untestable without DNA. Germline V gene sequence: CDR1 SGHTA, CDR2 FQGTGA. The CDR3 runs to 13 residues. The CDR3: CASGQGAGTEAFF. Using reference TRBV7-3 and TRBJ1-1 for the parts outside the CDR3, the full variable domain is GAGVSQTPSNKVTEKGKYVELRCDPISGHTALYWYRQSLGQGPEFLIYFQGTGAADDSGLPNDRFFAVRPEGSVSTLKIQRTERGDSAVYLCASGQGAGTEAFFGQGTRLTVV.

The rearrangement links TRBV5-1 to TRBJ2-1; the TRBD1 assignment by TCRdb is unverifiable without DNA. This CDR3 region has 15 residues. Germline-derived CDR1 and CDR2 are SGHRS and YFSETQ. The CDR3 loop reads CASTMGTGTVNEQFF.

CDR3 protein: CASSERLNTEAFF. V usage is TRBV6-1 and J usage is TRBJ1-1. The CDR3 length is 13 residues. CDR1 is MNHNS and CDR2 is SASEGT in the germline V gene.

This chain uses TRBV23-1 with TRBJ1-4; without DNA, the TCRdb call of TRBD1 cannot be checked. TRBV23-1 qualifies as an ORF whose function is uncertain. This CDR3 is 15 amino acids long. The CDR3 spells CASSPHRESNEKLFF.

This rearrangement joins TRBV7-2 to TRBJ1-1; TCRdb names TRBD1, which stays unverified in the absence of DNA. Germline V gives CDR1 SGHTA, CDR2 FQGNSA. The CDR3 consists of 15 residues. CDR3 protein: CASSLGGTGKPEAFF. The entire variable domain, with the rest obtained from reference TRBV7-2 and TRBJ1-1, is as follows: GAGVSQSPSNKVTEKGKDVELRCDPISGHTALYWYRQSLGQGLEFLIYFQGNSAPDKSGLPSDRFSAERTGGSVSTLTIQRTQQEDSAVYLCASSLGGTGKPEAFFGQGTRLTVV.

The chain is built from TRBV27 and TRBJ1-6. The CDR3 runs 12 residues. Germline CDR1 MNHEY, CDR2 SMNVEV (reference sequence). CDR3: CASSRWNSPLHF.

The chain is built from TRBV7-9 and TRBJ1-1; TCRdb's D call of TRBD1 is untestable without DNA. This CDR3 region has 17 residues. Germline V lookup: CDR1 SEHNR, CDR2 FQNEAQ (reference sequence). The CDR3 reads CASTPRGAGGMNTEAFF.

V and J are TRBV9 and TRBJ2-3; no DNA is available, so the TRBD2 call from TCRdb remains unchecked. CDR3 length: 16 residues. Germline V gives CDR1 SGDLS, CDR2 YYNGEE. CDR3 residues: CASSVRGGTSTDTQYF.

The rearrangement links TRBV15 to TRBJ2-7; the D call from TCRdb, TRBD2, cannot be confirmed without DNA. The CDR3 spans 15 residues. Germline loops: CDR1 LNHNV, CDR2 YYDKDF (reference sequence). This CDR3 is CATSRASGGSYEQYF.

The rearrangement joins TRBV10-3 to TRBJ2-1; TCRdb reports TRBD1, a call that lacks DNA to check it against. Germline V lookup: CDR1 ENHRY, CDR2 SYGVKD. The CDR3 is 16 residues long. This CDR3 is CAISFAGTGYANEQFF.

The V and J genes are TRBV3-1 and TRBJ2-1; TCRdb lists TRBD2, though no DNA is available to test this call. Germline loops: CDR1 LGHDT, CDR2 YNNKEL (reference sequence). This CDR3 is 17 amino acids long. CDR3 residues: CASSQAGGGGPYNEQFF.

V usage is TRBV19 and J usage is TRBJ2-7; TCRdb selects TRBD1, and the lack of DNA leaves this call unchecked. The CDR3 covers 15 residues. CDR1 is LNHDA, CDR2 SQIVND, per germline (reference sequence). The CDR3 here is CASKPQGASHYEQYF. Full variable domain (remainder filled in from reference TRBV19 and TRBJ2-7): DGGITQSPKYLFRKEGQNVTLSCEQNLNHDAMYWYRQDPGQGLRLIYYSQIVNDFQKGDIAEGYSVSREKKESFPLTVTSAQKNPTAFYLCASKPQGASHYEQYFGPGTRLTVT.

The CDR3 reads CASSFRPVANLDNEQFF. The V gene is TRBV7-2, the J gene TRBJ2-1; the D call of TRBD2 rests on TCRdb alone, since no DNA is present to check it. The CDR3 has 17 amino acids. CDR1 and CDR2 from the germline V gene are SGHTA and FQGNSA.

The chain is built from TRBV2 and TRBJ1-2; the D gene TCRdb calls, TRBD1, cannot be checked with no DNA. Germline V gives CDR1 SNHLY, CDR2 FYNNEI. This CDR3 has 15 amino acids. The CDR3 is CASSSPGQAVYGYTF.

The rearrangement uses TRBV4-2 and TRBJ2-5; the TCRdb call, TRBD1, lacks DNA for checking. Germline assignment: CDR1 LGHNA and CDR2 YNFKEQ. This CDR3 has 16 residues. CDR3: CASSQVLGGTEETQYF.